This T cell receptor (beta chain) appears in the sequencing data of a study of cytomegalovirus exposure and HLA in healthy donors. In nominal health when sampled, donors likely had unrecorded immune exposures nonetheless. PCR employed 60 Vbeta and 13 Jbeta primers. The data were produced by immunoSEQ multiplex PCR, yet TCRdb's version contains in-frame clones alone and is incomplete. The sample lists approximately 180,000 clones; about 80% were seen once. Germline lookup yields CDR1 SGHDT and CDR2 YYEEEE. This CDR3 contains 16 residues. V shed 0 bases, J shed 0 bases, and the junction held 2 bases outside the gene matches. Study-wide results and limits: In a later analysis, TCR association rates varied by HLA locus: DRB1 most, HLA-C fewest. Presence/absence analyses treated sequencing depth as roughly uniform across donors.

About this clone: Its cognate antigen is unknown.

The origin of this receptor is a woman in her 30s in good health and CMV-seronegative. The J gene is TRBJ2-1, the V gene TRBV5-6; 8 nucleotides align to TRBD1. The specimen was PBMCs. The CDR3 DNA reads as TGTGCCAGCAGCTTGGTCGGACAGGGCTCCTACAATGAGCAGTTCTTC. It encodes CASSLVGQGSYNEQFF.